These 18 T cell receptor beta chains originate from one sample sequenced in a study of blood T cell repertoires in COVID-19. Sequencing was performed with immunoSEQ multiplex PCR; in TCRdb, only in-frame clones are kept and a portion is missing. This sample has under 100,000 clones, with roughly three quarters found just once. Material: peripheral blood. The receptor source for this set is a man aged 55 to 69 with COVID-19, enrolled during active disease.

The CDR3 here is CASGAAGDFYEQYF. The CDR3 DNA follows: TGTGCCAGCGGTGCAGCGGGAGATTTCTACGAGCAGTACTTC. This sequence joins TRBV6-6 and TRBJ2-7, with 8 nucleotides matching TRBD2. The CDR3 has 14 residues. The V gene's germline CDR1 is MNHNY and CDR2 SVGAGI (reference sequence). V was pared by 8 bases and J by 3 bases, with 9 bases of the junction left unmatched.

The genes are TRBV20-1 and TRBJ1-4; D is uncertain. The CDR3 sequence is 11 residues long. CDR1 and CDR2 from the germline V gene are DFQATT and SNEGSKA (reference sequence). V was clipped by 6 bases and J by 4 bases, with 6 bases between them. The DNA of the CDR3 is TGCAGTGCAGACATTAATGAAAAACTGTTTTTT. Translation: CSADINEKLFF.

The rearrangement uses TRBV7-9 and TRBJ1-1; D is possibly TRBD1 (5 bases). CDR1 is SEHNR and CDR2 is FQNEAQ in the germline V gene (reference sequence). This CDR3 is built from 13 residues. The germline V and J ends were trimmed by 5 bases and 1 base, with 8 bases remaining between them. CDR3 DNA: TGTGCCAGCAGCAGGGACGGGAACACTGAAGCTTTCTTT. This codes for CASSRDGNTEAFF. The variable domain in full, completed from reference TRBV7-9 and TRBJ1-1, reads DTGVSQNPRHKITKRGQNVTFRCDPISEHNRLYWYRQTLGQGPEFLTYFQNEAQLEKSRLLSDRFSAERPKGSFSTLEIQRTEQGDSAMYLCASSRDGNTEAFFGQGTRLTVV.

This chain connects TRBV15 to TRBJ1-5; D not certain. V gave up 4 bases and J gave up 4 bases, with 14 bases separating them. The CDR3 runs 15 residues. Germline assignment: CDR1 LNHNV and CDR2 YYDKDF (reference sequence). The CDR3 here is CATSTFGGENQPQHF. CDR3 nucleotides: TGTGCCACCAGCACATTCGGTGGGGAGAATCAGCCCCAGCATTTT.

CDR3 in DNA: TGTGCCAGCAGCACAACCTCGGCAGCGCTTGGGTACGAGCAGTACTTC. Protein: CASSTTSAALGYEQYF. This chain links TRBV7-2 with TRBJ2-7; D gene uncertain. Trimming left V 5 bases short and J 4 bases short, with 21 bases between. The germline gives CDR1 SGHTA, CDR2 FQGNSA. This CDR3 has 16 amino acids.

V gene TRBV2 combines with J gene TRBJ2-1; 9 nucleotides agree with TRBD2. V was clipped by 3 bases and J by 1 base; unmatched bases: 1. The germline V gene has CDR1 SNHLY and CDR2 FYNNEI. This CDR3 contains 15 residues. CDR3 DNA: TGTGCCAGCAGTGAGGGACTAGCATCCTACAATGAGCAGTTCTTC. Encoded protein: CASSEGLASYNEQFF.

This clone has just one count. The chain couples TRBV30 to TRBJ2-7; D is perhaps TRBD2 (5 bases). Per the germline V gene, CDR1 is GTSNPN and CDR2 is SVGIG (reference sequence). Trimming removed 1 base at V and 4 bases at J, with 17 bases between. The CDR3 runs 15 residues. CDR3 protein: CAWSGDTGSWYEQYF. CDR3 coding DNA: TGTGCCTGGAGTGGGGATACGGGGAGTTGGTACGAGCAGTACTTC.

The chain combines TRBV5-4 with TRBJ2-1, with 10 bases fitting TRBD2. Germline V gene data show CDR1 as SGHNT and CDR2 as YYREEE (reference sequence). The CDR3 covers 16 residues. V was pared by 4 bases and J by 6 bases, with 10 bases of the junction left unmatched. CDR3: CASSNSGLAGVNEQFF. The CDR3 nucleotides are TGTGCCAGCAGCAATTCCGGGCTAGCGGGGGTCAATGAGCAGTTCTTC. The complete variable domain, with remaining parts taken from reference TRBV5-4 and TRBJ2-1, reads ETGVTQSPTHLIKTRGQQVTLRCSSQSGHNTVSWYQQALGQGPQFIFQYYREEENGRGNFPPRFSGLQFPNYSSELNVNALELDDSALYLCASSNSGLAGVNEQFFGPGTRLTVL.

The gene calls are TRBV30 and TRBJ2-2; 9 bases agree with TRBD1. This CDR3 spans 14 amino acids. With 1 base clipped from V and 6 bases from J, the junction kept 3 bases outside the gene matches. The germline V gene has CDR1 GTSNPN and CDR2 SVGIG (reference sequence). In DNA form, the CDR3 reads TGTGCCTGGAGTGCGGACAGGGGCTCCGGGGAGCTGTTTTTT. Its protein is CAWSADRGSGELFF.

The sample holds one count of this clone. The rearrangement uses TRBV7-8 and TRBJ1-3; a possible D gene is TRBD1 (6 bases). The ends were cut back, 0 bases at V and 2 bases at J, with 8 bases in the middle. From germline, CDR1 is SGHVS and CDR2 FQNEAQ. The CDR3 length is 15 residues. The CDR3 sequence is CASSLAGQAGNTIYF. Here the CDR3 DNA reads TGTGCCAGCAGCTTAGCGGGACAAGCTGGAAACACCATATATTTT.

The chain employs TRBV7-2 and TRBJ1-1, with 9 bases matching TRBD1. With 4 bases clipped from V and 3 bases from J, the junction kept 12 bases outside the gene matches. The CDR3 has 17 amino acids. The V gene's germline CDR1 is SGHTA and CDR2 FQGNSA. The CDR3 loop reads CASSSPLTGGRYTEAFF. DNA of the CDR3: TGTGCCAGCAGCTCCCCCCTGACAGGGGGGAGGTACACTGAAGCTTTCTTT.

The V call is TRBV7-3, the J call TRBJ1-2; 7 bases align to TRBD1. The V and J ends lost 2 bases and 14 bases, in that order; junction bases with no gene match: 11. This CDR3 region has 13 residues. The germline V gene encodes CDR1 SGHTA and CDR2 FQGTGA. The CDR3 DNA sequence: TGTGCCAGCAGCTTAGAAAAGCGTTCGGGACAGACCTTC. Translated: CASSLEKRSGQTF.

The chain links TRBV18 to TRBJ2-1, with 14 bases that match TRBD2. V shed 1 base and J 3 bases; nucleotides not matched to a gene: 2. The CDR3 extends over 17 amino acids. Germline-derived CDR1 and CDR2 are KGHSH and LQKENI. The DNA of the CDR3 is TGTGCCAGCTCACCACTGGGGACTAGCGGGAGCTACAATGAGCAGTTCTTC. Protein: CASSPLGTSGSYNEQFF.

This clone was counted only a few times. The rearrangement joins TRBV15 to TRBJ1-4; D might be TRBD1 (5 bases). Germline V gene lookup returns CDR1 LNHNV and CDR2 YYDKDF (reference sequence). V lost 3 bases and J 1 base, leaving 15 bases between the germline ends. The CDR3 covers 17 residues. The CDR3 DNA sequence: TGTGCCACCAGCAGCTACCCCAACAGGCTAACTAATGAAAAACTGTTTTTT. Encoded protein: CATSSYPNRLTNEKLFF.

V is TRBV5-8 and J is TRBJ1-1; no reliable D call. V gave up 0 bases and J gave up 2 bases, with 5 bases separating them. The CDR3 runs 13 residues. The germline V gene has CDR1 SGHTS and CDR2 YDEGEE. The CDR3 sequence: CASSLVRNTEAFF. CDR3 nucleotides: TGTGCCAGCAGCTTGGTTAGAAACACTGAAGCTTTCTTT. The complete variable domain, with remaining parts taken from reference TRBV5-8 and TRBJ1-1, reads EAGVTQSPTHLIKTRGQQATLRCSPISGHTSVYWYQQALGLGLQFLLWYDEGEERNRGNFPPRFSGRQFPNYSSELNVNALELEDSALYLCASSLVRNTEAFFGQGTRLTVV.

The V and J genes are TRBV19 and TRBJ1-2; 12 bases line up with TRBD1. The CDR3 consists of 14 residues. V shed 6 bases and J 3 bases; nucleotides not matched to a gene: 2. Germline CDR1 reads LNHDA; CDR2 reads SQIVND (reference sequence). The DNA of the CDR3 is TGTGCCAGTAGGGGACAGGGGGCCCACTATGGCTACACCTTC. Encoded protein: CASRGQGAHYGYTF.

J is TRBJ2-1 and V is TRBV19; D gene ambiguous. Germline assignment: CDR1 LNHDA and CDR2 SQIVND (reference sequence). The CDR3 sequence is 14 residues long. V lost 4 bases and J 8 bases, leaving 15 bases between the germline ends. The CDR3 DNA sequence: TGTGCCAGTAGTAGGTCAACGGGTTCCTATGAGCAGTTCTTC. Translating it yields CASSRSTGSYEQFF. The full variable domain, rest sourced from reference TRBV19 and TRBJ2-1, is DGGITQSPKYLFRKEGQNVTLSCEQNLNHDAMYWYRQDPGQGLRLIYYSQIVNDFQKGDIAEGYSVSREKKESFPLTVTSAQKNPTAFYLCASSRSTGSYEQFFGPGTRLTVL.

This clone has a single count. The chain employs TRBV4-2 and TRBJ1-2, with D tentatively TRBD1 (5 bases). The V end was cut by 0 bases, the J end by 3 bases, with 14 bases between. Germline V CDR1 and CDR2: LGHNA, YNFKEQ. The CDR3 spans 16 residues. CDR3 residues: CASSQDFARADYGYTF. Written as DNA, the CDR3 is TGTGCCAGCAGCCAAGATTTCGCCAGGGCGGACTATGGCTACACCTTC.